These 2 T cell receptor beta chains came from one sample sequenced in a study of CD8 T cells in Susac syndrome. Random hexamers were used to reverse transcribe the RNA input (about 0.45 to 1 ug). From the immunoSEQ multiplex PCR reads, TCRdb called clonotypes with MiXCR, one entry per CDR3 protein. The repertoire holds 150,000 to 160,000 distinct CDR3 sequences, with 90% to 95% as singletons. The source material was CD4+ T cells from PBMCs. These TCRs come from a human donor with Susac syndrome.

The V call is TRBV25-1, the J call TRBJ2-5, with D unclear. Trimming removed 1 base at V and 5 bases at J, with 11 bases between. Germline-derived CDR1 and CDR2 are MGHDK and SYGVNS. The CDR3 extends over 14 amino acids. In DNA, the CDR3 is TGTGCCAGCAGTGAATCCCGGCCGACGGAGACCCAGTACTTC. Translation: CASSESRPTETQYF. Filled out from reference TRBV25-1 and TRBJ2-5, the complete variable domain reads EADIYQTPRYLVIGTGKKITLECSQTMGHDKMYWYQQDPGMELHLIHYSYGVNSTEKGDLSSESTVSRIRTEHFPLTLESARPSHTSQYLCASSESRPTETQYFGPGTRLLVL.

The chain recombines TRBV20-1 with TRBJ2-1; no definite D call. V lost 6 bases, J lost 8 bases, and 8 bases lay in between. CDR1 is DFQATT and CDR2 is SNEGSKA in the germline V gene (reference sequence). The CDR3 is 10 amino acids. This CDR3 is CSAGFYEQFF. DNA of the CDR3: TGCAGTGCAGGGTTCTATGAGCAGTTCTTC.